Given below is one T cell receptor beta chain in context. Antigen specificity is unknown. The sample originates from a study of T cell clones after liver transplantation. General study results and limits: Post-transplant, graft-donor-reactive CD4 TCRbeta sequences in blood dropped significantly in 5 of 8 subjects.

The CDR3 is 14 residues long. V lost 5 bases and J lost 3, with 13 bases in between. Per the germline V gene, CDR1 is MRHNA and CDR2 is SNTAGT. Clones were read by immunoSEQ multiplex PCR, and TCRdb kept only the in-frame ones, dropping some. The sample consists of fewer than 80,000 clones, approximately 80% of them appearing once. The source of this sequence is a human patient who received a liver transplant. These T cells may partly come from the graft donor. The input for sequencing was CD4+ T cells from blood, taken around 48 months after liver transplant. The gene calls are TRBV6-4 and TRBJ1-1, with D possibly TRBD1 on 5 matching bases. The CDR3 bases are TGTGCCAGCAGTAAACAGGCGGGGGACACTGAAGCTTTCTTT. Its protein is CASSKQAGDTEAFF.